This T cell receptor beta chain was sequenced during a study of siplizumab effects on memory and regulatory T cells. The data were produced by immunoSEQ multiplex PCR, yet TCRdb's version contains in-frame clones alone and is incomplete. This sample has roughly 100,000 clones, with about 94% found just once. This receptor was taken from a human donor in good health. Sequencing was done on a sample of CD4+ T cells sorted from blood.

The CDR3 bases are TGTGCCAGCAGCTTACATAGGGGGAGGAGTGAAGCTTTCTTT. Translating it yields CASSLHRGRSEAFF. The V gene is TRBV11-1, the J gene TRBJ1-1; D possibly corresponds to TRBD1 (6 bases). CDR1 is SGHAT and CDR2 is FQDESV in the germline V gene (reference sequence). The CDR3 sequence is 14 residues long. The ends were cut back, 2 bases at V and 7 bases at J, with 14 bases in the middle.